Given below is one T cell receptor (beta chain) in context. The data stem from a study of blood T cell repertoires in COVID-19. Germline values: CDR1 SEHNR, CDR2 FQNEAQ (reference sequence). The V gene end was trimmed by 3 bases and the J gene end by 3 bases; junction bases not matched to a gene: 7. This CDR3 has 16 residues. Libraries were prepared by immunoSEQ multiplex PCR; TCRdb keeps only in-frame clonotypes and omits some of them. The sample holds a few hundred thousand clones, 87% seen once. V and J are TRBV7-9 and TRBJ1-4; 7 nucleotides align to TRBD1. The origin of this receptor is a woman between 18 and 29 years old who had recovered from COVID-19. Material for sequencing was PBMCs or T cells enriched from blood (not recorded which). Here the CDR3 reads CASSLGPGQPNEKLFF. The CDR3 region has the DNA TGTGCCAGCAGCTTGGGTCCGGGACAGCCTAATGAAAAACTGTTTTTT.